This T cell receptor (beta chain) was obtained from a study of monozygotic twins with inflammatory bowel disease. Findings and limits, study-wide: Researchers reported no repertoire similarity difference between concordant and discordant twins, possibly from limited power.

The CDR3 runs 13 residues. Germline CDR1 LNHDA, CDR2 SQIVND (reference sequence). TCRdb reprocessed the 5' RACE reads, keeping one entry per CDR3 protein, no DNA. Recorded for this sample: around 400,000 distinct CDR3 sequences. Blood was drawn once per donor, and each sample measured 2 to 2.5 ml. About this clonotype itself: The antigen is undetermined.

The sequenced sample was blood. The TCR sequence derives from a human donor with ulcerative colitis or Crohn's disease, or a healthy co-twin of an affected twin (not recorded which). The J gene is TRBJ1-5, the V gene TRBV19; without DNA, the TCRdb call of TRBD1 cannot be checked. This CDR3 is CASSIGTARPQHF.